This is a list of T cell receptor beta chains from one sample in a study of blood T cell repertoires in COVID-19. The data were produced by immunoSEQ multiplex PCR, yet TCRdb's version contains in-frame clones alone and is incomplete. The data hold around 160,000 clones, with roughly nine tenths observed a single time. Source material: PBMCs or T cells enriched from blood (not recorded which). Receptors originate from a woman aged 40-49 years who had been exposed to COVID-19. CDR3s include the opening cysteine and the closing phenylalanine or tryptophan. A D gene is named only where the DNA matches it firmly. Clone sizes are given selectively: once, few, many, or a class where the clone is expanded.

d_call: -
j_call: TRBJ2-5
clone_size: once
v_call: TRBV6-6
cdr3_aa: CASSLPSEETQYF
cdr3_nt: TGTGCCAGCAGTCTTCCGTCGGAAGAGACCCAGTACTTC

d_call: -
j_call: TRBJ2-3
clone_size: -
v_call: TRBV9
cdr3_aa: CASSVAGHFTDTQYF
cdr3_nt: TGTGCCAGCAGCGTAGCGGGACACTTCACAGATACGCAGTATTTT

d_call: -
j_call: TRBJ1-5
clone_size: -
v_call: TRBV23-1
cdr3_aa: CASSQSSSTVSNQPQHF
cdr3_nt: TGCGCCAGCAGTCAATCGTCATCGACAGTTAGCAATCAGCCCCAGCATTTT

d_call: TRBD2
j_call: TRBJ2-2
clone_size: -
v_call: TRBV28
cdr3_aa: CASSSPGGTGELFF
cdr3_nt: TGTGCCAGCAGTTCACCCGGGGGGACCGGGGAGCTGTTTTTT

d_call: TRBD1
j_call: TRBJ1-1
clone_size: -
v_call: TRBV11-2
cdr3_aa: CASSLVRDRGRAFF
cdr3_nt: TGTGCCAGCAGCTTGGTTCGGGACAGGGGGAGGGCTTTCTTT

d_call: -
j_call: TRBJ2-5
clone_size: -
v_call: TRBV11-2
cdr3_aa: CASSWNRGQETQYF
cdr3_nt: TGTGCCAGCAGCTGGAACCGGGGGCAAGAGACCCAGTACTTC

d_call: -
j_call: TRBJ2-1
clone_size: few
v_call: TRBV28
cdr3_aa: CASSFAGPREQFF
cdr3_nt: TGTGCCAGCAGTTTTGCAGGGCCGAGAGAGCAGTTCTTC

d_call: -
j_call: TRBJ1-1
clone_size: -
v_call: TRBV19
cdr3_aa: CASSIAGQNTEAFF
cdr3_nt: TGTGCCAGTAGTATCGCCGGACAGAACACTGAAGCTTTCTTT

d_call: TRBD2
j_call: TRBJ2-5
clone_size: once
v_call: TRBV19
cdr3_aa: CASSILNSGGRETQYF
cdr3_nt: TGTGCCAGTAGTATCCTGAATAGCGGGGGGCGAGAGACCCAGTACTTC

d_call: -
j_call: TRBJ1-6
clone_size: few
v_call: TRBV9
cdr3_aa: CASSVGSRGYNSPLHF
cdr3_nt: TGTGCCAGCAGCGTAGGATCGAGGGGGTACAATTCACCCCTCCACTTT

d_call: TRBD2
j_call: TRBJ2-5
clone_size: once
v_call: TRBV27
cdr3_aa: CASSAIGEGYPTQYF
cdr3_nt: TGTGCCAGCAGTGCCATAGGGGAGGGCTACCCGACCCAGTACTTC

d_call: -
j_call: TRBJ2-1
clone_size: -
v_call: TRBV21-1
cdr3_aa: CASSSTPNLSYNEQFF
cdr3_nt: TGTGCCAGCAGCTCCACACCCAATCTCTCATACAATGAGCAGTTCTTC

d_call: -
j_call: TRBJ1-1
clone_size: -
v_call: TRBV9
cdr3_aa: CASSTSGANTEAFF
cdr3_nt: TGTGCCAGCAGCACAAGCGGGGCGAACACTGAAGCTTTCTTT

d_call: TRBD1
j_call: TRBJ1-5
clone_size: -
v_call: TRBV2
cdr3_aa: CASSEVAGGQPQHF
cdr3_nt: TGTGCCAGCAGTGAAGTGGCAGGGGGTCAGCCCCAGCATTTT

d_call: -
j_call: TRBJ1-1
clone_size: -
v_call: TRBV18
cdr3_aa: CASSINPDNLAEAFF
cdr3_nt: TGTGCCAGCTCAATAAATCCGGACAATTTGGCTGAAGCTTTCTTT

d_call: -
j_call: TRBJ1-5
clone_size: once
v_call: TRBV28
cdr3_aa: CASRAERGDQPQHF
cdr3_nt: TGTGCCAGCAGAGCCGAGCGGGGAGATCAGCCCCAGCATTTT

d_call: -
j_call: TRBJ2-7
clone_size: -
v_call: TRBV3-1/TRBV3-2
cdr3_aa: CASSQERWNDRGSYEQYF
cdr3_nt: TGTGCCAGCAGCCAAGAGAGATGGAATGATCGAGGGTCCTACGAGCAGTACTTC

d_call: -
j_call: TRBJ1-6
clone_size: -
v_call: TRBV27
cdr3_aa: CASSLSSRQDSSSPLHF
cdr3_nt: TGTGCCAGCAGTTTGTCCTCCCGACAGGATTCCAGCTCACCCCTCCACTTT

d_call: TRBD1
j_call: TRBJ1-5
clone_size: -
v_call: TRBV9
cdr3_aa: CASSETGAFNQPQHF
cdr3_nt: TGTGCCAGCAGCGAGACAGGGGCCTTCAATCAGCCCCAGCATTTT

d_call: -
j_call: TRBJ1-4
clone_size: -
v_call: TRBV19
cdr3_aa: CANSSSPDRRPNEKLFF
cdr3_nt: TGTGCTAACAGTAGTTCCCCAGACAGGCGGCCTAATGAAAAACTGTTTTTT

d_call: TRBD1
j_call: TRBJ1-3
clone_size: -
v_call: TRBV28
cdr3_aa: CASSFLHRGPGNTIYF
cdr3_nt: TGTGCCAGCAGTTTCCTCCACAGGGGCCCTGGAAACACCATATATTTT

d_call: TRBD1
j_call: TRBJ2-5
clone_size: -
v_call: TRBV14
cdr3_aa: CASSLTGLATQYF
cdr3_nt: TGTGCCAGCAGCCTGACAGGGCTGGCGACCCAGTACTTC

d_call: -
j_call: TRBJ2-3
clone_size: -
v_call: TRBV19
cdr3_aa: CASSMQNTDTQYF
cdr3_nt: TGTGCCAGTAGTATGCAGAACACAGATACGCAGTATTTT

d_call: TRBD1
j_call: TRBJ1-1
clone_size: -
v_call: TRBV5-1
cdr3_aa: CASSGGGAGTEAFF
cdr3_nt: TGCGCCAGCAGCGGAGGGGGCGCGGGTACTGAAGCTTTCTTT

d_call: -
j_call: TRBJ2-7
clone_size: -
v_call: TRBV15
cdr3_aa: CATSSISYEQYF
cdr3_nt: TGTGCCACCAGCAGTATATCCTACGAGCAGTACTTC

d_call: -
j_call: TRBJ2-7
clone_size: -
v_call: TRBV4-3
cdr3_aa: CASSQDMTLYEQYF
cdr3_nt: TGCGCCAGCAGCCAAGATATGACATTGTACGAGCAGTACTTC

d_call: -
j_call: TRBJ2-5
clone_size: -
v_call: TRBV4-3
cdr3_aa: CASSQGTVQETQYF
cdr3_nt: TGCGCCAGCAGCCAAGGGACAGTCCAAGAGACCCAGTACTTC

d_call: TRBD1
j_call: TRBJ1-1
clone_size: -
v_call: TRBV7-2
cdr3_aa: CASSSRDSKAFF
cdr3_nt: TGTGCCAGCAGCTCCCGGGACAGTAAAGCTTTCTTT

d_call: -
j_call: TRBJ1-1
clone_size: -
v_call: TRBV6-2/TRBV6-3
cdr3_aa: CASSYTGGTEAFF
cdr3_nt: TGTGCCAGCAGTTACACCGGGGGAACTGAAGCTTTCTTT

d_call: -
j_call: TRBJ2-1
clone_size: few
v_call: TRBV19
cdr3_aa: CASSIDRAVQSYNEQFF
cdr3_nt: TGTGCCAGTAGTATAGATCGAGCGGTACAGTCCTACAATGAGCAGTTCTTC

d_call: -
j_call: TRBJ2-1
clone_size: -
v_call: TRBV18
cdr3_aa: CASSQDSYSYNEQFF
cdr3_nt: TGTGCCAGCTCACAAGACAGTTACTCCTACAATGAGCAGTTCTTC

d_call: TRBD1
j_call: TRBJ1-4
clone_size: once
v_call: TRBV7-6
cdr3_aa: CASSTARGLNEKLFF
cdr3_nt: TGTGCCAGCAGCACTGCCAGGGGGCTTAATGAAAAACTGTTTTTT

d_call: -
j_call: TRBJ1-3
clone_size: once
v_call: TRBV5-1
cdr3_aa: CASSLGDTGSGNTIYF
cdr3_nt: TGCGCCAGCAGCCTGGGGGACACGGGCTCTGGAAACACCATATATTTT

d_call: TRBD1
j_call: TRBJ1-4
clone_size: -
v_call: TRBV5-8
cdr3_aa: CASSPRTGRANEKLFF
cdr3_nt: TGTGCCAGCAGCCCAAGGACAGGGAGGGCTAATGAAAAACTGTTTTTT

d_call: TRBD2
j_call: TRBJ2-3
clone_size: -
v_call: TRBV6-2/TRBV6-3
cdr3_aa: CASSRRLAGYTDTQYF
cdr3_nt: TGTGCCAGCAGCCGCCGACTAGCGGGCTACACAGATACGCAGTATTTT

d_call: TRBD2
j_call: TRBJ2-1
clone_size: -
v_call: TRBV7-9
cdr3_aa: CASSSISGREADEQFF
cdr3_nt: TGTGCCAGCAGCTCCATCAGCGGGAGGGAGGCTGATGAGCAGTTCTTC

d_call: -
j_call: TRBJ1-5
clone_size: -
v_call: TRBV21-1
cdr3_aa: CASSKLTGNSNQPQHF
cdr3_nt: TGTGCCAGCAGCAAATTAACGGGAAATAGCAATCAGCCCCAGCATTTT

d_call: TRBD1
j_call: TRBJ2-2
clone_size: -
v_call: TRBV5-6
cdr3_aa: CASSLGLGTVNTGELFF
cdr3_nt: TGTGCCAGCAGCTTGGGGTTAGGGACAGTCAACACCGGGGAGCTGTTTTTT

d_call: -
j_call: TRBJ2-7
clone_size: -
v_call: TRBV19
cdr3_aa: CASSIASAIFIRGFDYEQYF
cdr3_nt: TGTGCCAGTAGTATTGCGTCGGCGATATTTATCAGGGGATTCGATTACGAGCAGTACTTC

d_call: -
j_call: TRBJ2-7
clone_size: -
v_call: TRBV5-1
cdr3_aa: CASSLATGVGTYEQYF
cdr3_nt: TGCGCCAGCAGCTTGGCCACGGGCGTCGGGACCTACGAGCAGTACTTC

d_call: TRBD1
j_call: TRBJ1-2
clone_size: -
v_call: TRBV6-5
cdr3_aa: CASMPGQAYGYTF
cdr3_nt: TGTGCCAGCATGCCGGGACAGGCTTATGGCTACACCTTC

d_call: -
j_call: TRBJ2-1
clone_size: once
v_call: TRBV28
cdr3_aa: CASSLLAPNEQFF
cdr3_nt: TGTGCCAGCAGTTTACTAGCCCCCAATGAGCAGTTCTTC

d_call: TRBD1
j_call: TRBJ2-1
clone_size: -
v_call: TRBV29-1
cdr3_aa: CSVGDREGEQFF
cdr3_nt: TGCAGCGTTGGGGACAGGGAGGGTGAGCAGTTCTTC

d_call: -
j_call: TRBJ2-5
clone_size: -
v_call: TRBV27
cdr3_aa: CASRTATGPGETQYF
cdr3_nt: TGTGCCAGCAGGACAGCGACAGGCCCGGGGGAGACCCAGTACTTC

d_call: TRBD2
j_call: TRBJ2-7
clone_size: -
v_call: TRBV27
cdr3_aa: CASRLAGGPDHEQYF
cdr3_nt: TGTGCCAGCAGGTTAGCGGGAGGGCCGGACCACGAGCAGTACTTC

d_call: TRBD2
j_call: TRBJ2-5
clone_size: -
v_call: TRBV10-1
cdr3_aa: CASSAASGIRGETQYF
cdr3_nt: TGCGCCAGCAGTGCGGCTAGCGGGATACGCGGGGAGACCCAGTACTTC

d_call: -
j_call: TRBJ2-7
clone_size: -
v_call: TRBV21-1
cdr3_aa: CASSKKGARGSYEQYF
cdr3_nt: TGTGCCAGCAGCAAAAAAGGGGCTAGGGGCTCCTACGAGCAGTACTTC

d_call: TRBD1
j_call: TRBJ1-2
clone_size: -
v_call: TRBV7-3
cdr3_aa: CASSPGQGYGYTF
cdr3_nt: TGTGCCAGCAGCCCTGGACAGGGTTATGGCTACACCTTC

d_call: TRBD2
j_call: TRBJ2-1
clone_size: -
v_call: TRBV10-1
cdr3_aa: CASSPGTSGRRVGGEQFF
cdr3_nt: TGCGCCAGCAGCCCCGGGACTAGCGGGAGGAGGGTGGGTGGTGAGCAGTTCTTC

d_call: -
j_call: TRBJ1-1
clone_size: -
v_call: TRBV4-3
cdr3_aa: CASSQRGGGTEAFF
cdr3_nt: TGCGCCAGCAGCCAGAGGGGGGGAGGCACTGAAGCTTTCTTT

d_call: TRBD1
j_call: TRBJ2-3
clone_size: -
v_call: TRBV19
cdr3_aa: CASSRFSTIRGLLDTQYF
cdr3_nt: TGTGCCAGTAGTAGATTCTCTACAATCAGGGGGCTATTAGATACGCAGTATTTT

d_call: -
j_call: TRBJ2-1
clone_size: -
v_call: TRBV27
cdr3_aa: CASSFRGGEQFF
cdr3_nt: TGTGCCAGCAGTTTCAGGGGTGGGGAGCAGTTCTTC

d_call: TRBD1
j_call: TRBJ2-7
clone_size: -
v_call: TRBV10-3
cdr3_aa: CAIRRQGQKTYEQYF
cdr3_nt: TGTGCCATCAGGAGACAGGGGCAAAAAACCTACGAGCAGTACTTC

d_call: -
j_call: TRBJ2-7
clone_size: -
v_call: TRBV9
cdr3_aa: CASSIRDNSYEQYF
cdr3_nt: TGTGCCAGCTCGATCCGGGACAACTCCTACGAGCAGTACTTC

d_call: -
j_call: TRBJ2-3
clone_size: -
v_call: TRBV9
cdr3_aa: CATGSGGKTDTQYF
cdr3_nt: TGTGCCACTGGGTCGGGCGGGAAGACAGATACGCAGTATTTT

d_call: -
j_call: TRBJ1-4
clone_size: -
v_call: TRBV7-9
cdr3_aa: CASSPLGTNEKLFF
cdr3_nt: TGTGCCAGCAGCCCCCTCGGGACTAATGAAAAACTGTTTTTT

d_call: -
j_call: TRBJ1-2
clone_size: -
v_call: TRBV5-1
cdr3_aa: CASGELYGYTF
cdr3_nt: TGCGCCAGCGGAGAGCTCTATGGCTACACCTTC

d_call: TRBD1
j_call: TRBJ1-2
clone_size: -
v_call: TRBV6-5
cdr3_aa: CASSSQGASPYGYTF
cdr3_nt: TGTGCCAGCAGCTCGCAGGGGGCTAGCCCTTATGGCTACACCTTC

d_call: -
j_call: TRBJ2-2
clone_size: -
v_call: TRBV6-5
cdr3_aa: CASSYKMISRPGELFF
cdr3_nt: TGTGCCAGCAGTTATAAAATGATAAGCCGCCCCGGGGAGCTGTTTTTT